A single sample is the source of the 15 T cell receptor beta chains below, sequenced in a study of regulatory and conventional T cells in RAG deficiency. Measured with immunoSEQ multiplex PCR; TCRdb has only the in-frame clones, and not every one. The repertoire has 9,500 to 15,000 clones, approximately 93% of them found once; the top ten carry approximately 1.5%. Blood CD4+ CD25-high CD127-low regulatory T cells supplied the genomic DNA template. These data were also reused for a study on regulatory T cells. That report adds: The PCR used 52 TRBV and 13 TRBJ primers.

Sequenced: CD127- CD25+ CD4+ Tregs sorted from blood. The receptors come from a human donor in good health.

The chain is built from TRBV7-2 and TRBJ2-5, with TRBD1 matching over 10 bases. TRBJ2-7 explains the end of the DNA better; the J call may be wrong. This CDR3 comprises 14 residues. The germline V gene has CDR1 SGHTA and CDR2 FQGNSA. CDR3 region: CASSPGQGRYEQYF. CDR3 nucleotides: TGTGCCAGCAGCCCGGGACAGGGGAGATACGAGCAGTACTTC.

This rearrangement joins TRBV4-1 to TRBJ2-5; 10 bases are shared with TRBD2. CDR1 is MGHRA and CDR2 is YSYEKL in the germline V gene. The CDR3 covers 18 residues. J was trimmed by 3 bases and V by 4 bases; bases with no gene match: 14. CDR3 amino acids: CASSLGLVSGGRKETQYF. For the CDR3, the DNA is TGCGCCAGCAGCCTAGGACTAGTTAGCGGGGGGCGAAAAGAGACCCAGTACTTC.

This chain uses TRBV4-2 with TRBJ1-4; D not resolved. CDR3 length: 13 residues. Trimming left V 6 bases short and J 0 bases short, with 5 bases between. The germline V gene encodes CDR1 LGHNA and CDR2 YNFKEQ. The CDR3 coding sequence is TGTGCCAGCAGTATTGCAACTAATGAAAAACTGTTTTTT. This codes for CASSIATNEKLFF.

About this clone itself: The junction shows a germline mismatch at one end, possibly a read error. CDR3 in amino acids: CASREVGGRAPNEKLFF. Written as DNA, the CDR3 is TGTGCCAGCAGGGAAGTTGGGGGGAGGGCACCTAATGAAAAACTGTTTTTT. The V call is TRBV6-1, the J call TRBJ1-4; D is perhaps TRBD1 (5 bases). The CDR3 loop spans 17 amino acids. CDR1 MNHNS and CDR2 SASEGT come from the germline V gene.

The chain carries TRBV15 and TRBJ2-3; 9 bases fit TRBD2. This CDR3 is built from 15 residues. After removal of 3 bases from V and 5 bases from J, the junction contained 6 bases not matched to a gene. Germline CDR1 LNHNV, CDR2 YYDKDF (reference sequence). The CDR3 sequence is CATSRGGLAGDTQYF. CDR3 sequence (DNA): TGTGCCACCAGCAGGGGGGGACTAGCTGGAGATACGCAGTATTTT.

This clone was seen once. The DNA of the CDR3 is TGTGCCATCAGAGGCGCGGGTGGGACAGTGAACACTGAAGCTTTCTTT. Encoded protein: CAIRGAGGTVNTEAFF. This sequence joins TRBV10-3 and TRBJ1-1; the match to TRBD1 covers 7 bases. V trimming: 6 bases; J trimming: 0 bases; junction bases outside the gene matches: 10. This CDR3 comprises 16 residues. The V gene's germline CDR1 is ENHRY and CDR2 SYGVKD.

The rearrangement joins TRBV2 to TRBJ1-5; TRBD1 is a possible D gene (5 bases). Germline CDR1 is SNHLY and CDR2 is FYNNEI. Trimming stripped 3 bases from V and 2 bases from J, with 23 bases between. There are 19 residues in the CDR3. The DNA of the CDR3 is TGTGCCAGCAGTGACCCCCTTCTACGCGGGGGAGTGGGCAATCAGCCCCAGCATTTT. Protein: CASSDPLLRGGVGNQPQHF. Filled out from reference TRBV2 and TRBJ1-5, the complete variable domain reads EPEVTQTPSHQVTQMGQEVILRCVPISNHLYFYWYRQILGQKVEFLVSFYNNEISEKSEIFDDQFSVERPDGSNFTLKIRSTKLEDSAMYFCASSDPLLRGGVGNQPQHFGDGTRLSIL.

The V call is TRBV9, the J call TRBJ1-2; 9 bases match TRBD1. The germline V gene has CDR1 SGDLS and CDR2 YYNGEE. V was clipped by 4 bases and J by 7 bases; unmatched bases: 5. The CDR3 sequence is 13 residues long. The CDR3, as DNA: TGTGCCAGCAGCCCGGGACAGGGATCTGGCTACACCTTC. It translates to CASSPGQGSGYTF.

The genes are TRBV28 and TRBJ1-3; D not certain. Germline V gives CDR1 MDHEN, CDR2 SYDVKM. The CDR3 has 15 residues. Trimming removed 5 bases from V and 0 bases from J, with 11 bases in between. This CDR3 is CASSGRLASGNTIYF. The CDR3 region has the DNA TGTGCCAGCAGTGGCAGGTTGGCCTCTGGAAACACCATATATTTT.

This rearrangement joins TRBV7-2 to TRBJ1-3; tentatively, D is TRBD1 (6 bases). V lost 5 bases and J lost 3, with 14 bases in between. The CDR3 is 15 amino acids. CDR1 and CDR2 from the germline V gene are SGHTA and FQGNSA. In DNA, the CDR3 is TGTGCCAGCAGCCTACAGGGTTTGTATGGAAACACCATATATTTT. Amino acids: CASSLQGLYGNTIYF.

J is TRBJ1-2 and V is TRBV7-9, with D unresolved. The length of the CDR3 is 17 residues. Germline V CDR1 and CDR2: SEHNR, FQNEAQ (reference sequence). V lost 2 bases and J 2 bases, leaving 18 bases between the germline ends. CDR3 DNA: TGTGCCAGCAGCTTAAAGTACCATACAGAATTCAACTATGGCTACACCTTC. Its protein is CASSLKYHTEFNYGYTF.

V and J are TRBV11-3 and TRBJ2-1; TRBD2 agrees at 7 bases. The CDR3 is 15 amino acids. V lost 1 base, J lost 4 bases, and 4 bases stayed unmatched. CDR1 and CDR2 (germline): SGHNT, YENEEA. CDR3 residues: CASSLGGGDYNEQFF. As DNA, the CDR3 is TGTGCCAGCAGCTTAGGTGGGGGGGATTACAATGAGCAGTTCTTC.

The chain links TRBV5-1 to TRBJ2-5, with a tentative D call TRBD2 (5 bases). The V gene lost 0 bases and the J gene lost 5 bases, with 20 bases spanning the gap. In germline, CDR1 is SGHRS, CDR2 YFSETQ. The CDR3 totals 17 residues. The CDR3 region is CASSLAARTPWEETQYF. CDR3 DNA: TGCGCCAGCAGCTTGGCTGCCCGCACACCCTGGGAGGAGACCCAGTACTTC.

V gene TRBV7-8 combines with J gene TRBJ1-2, with unresolved D. The V gene lost 5 bases and the J gene lost 2 bases, with 18 bases spanning the gap. The CDR3 sequence is 16 residues long. Germline CDR1 SGHVS, CDR2 FQNEAQ. The CDR3 nucleotides are TGTGCCAGCAGCCCCAGGAGCGCAGAGGGAAACTATGGCTACACCTTC. Translating gives CASSPRSAEGNYGYTF.

The CDR3 DNA sequence: TGTGCCAGCAGTGCCGGGACAGGGGCCGCCTACGAGCAGTACTTC. Translation gives CASSAGTGAAYEQYF. The V gene is TRBV2, the J gene TRBJ2-7; TRBD1 matches at 10 bases. With 4 bases clipped from V and 2 bases from J, the junction kept 5 bases outside the gene matches. Germline V gene sequence: CDR1 SNHLY, CDR2 FYNNEI. There are 15 residues in the CDR3. Based on the CDR3 plus reference TRBV2 and TRBJ2-7, the full variable domain is EPEVTQTPSHQVTQMGQEVILRCVPISNHLYFYWYRQILGQKVEFLVSFYNNEISEKSEIFDDQFSVERPDGSNFTLKIRSTKLEDSAMYFCASSAGTGAAYEQYFGPGTRLTVT.